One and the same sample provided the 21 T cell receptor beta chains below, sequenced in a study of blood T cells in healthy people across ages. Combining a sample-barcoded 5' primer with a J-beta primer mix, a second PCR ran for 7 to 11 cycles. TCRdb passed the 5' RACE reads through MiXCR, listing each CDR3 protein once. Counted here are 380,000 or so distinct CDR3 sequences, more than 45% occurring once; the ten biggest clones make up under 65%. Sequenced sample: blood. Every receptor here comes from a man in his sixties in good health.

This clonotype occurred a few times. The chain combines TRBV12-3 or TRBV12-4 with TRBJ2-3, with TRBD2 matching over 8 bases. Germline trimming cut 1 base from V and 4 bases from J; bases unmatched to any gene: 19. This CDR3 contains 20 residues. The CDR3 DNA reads TGTGCCAGCAGTTTAGTAGTCTGGGGTAGCGGGGAGGCCCCGGCAGATACGCAGTATTTT. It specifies CASSLVVWGSGEAPADTQYF.

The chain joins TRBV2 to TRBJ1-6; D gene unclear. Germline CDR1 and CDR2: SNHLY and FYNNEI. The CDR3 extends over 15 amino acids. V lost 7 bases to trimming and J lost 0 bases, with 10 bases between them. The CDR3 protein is CASTTSSSYNSPLHF. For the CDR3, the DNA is TGTGCCAGCACTACTTCGAGCTCCTATAATTCACCCCTCCACTTT.

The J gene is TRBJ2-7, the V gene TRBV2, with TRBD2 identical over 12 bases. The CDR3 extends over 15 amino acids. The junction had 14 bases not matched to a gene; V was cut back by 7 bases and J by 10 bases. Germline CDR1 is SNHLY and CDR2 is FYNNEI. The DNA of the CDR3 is TGTGCCAGCACCCTGAGACTAGCGGGGGAAGAGGCCCAGTACTTC. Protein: CASTLRLAGEEAQYF.

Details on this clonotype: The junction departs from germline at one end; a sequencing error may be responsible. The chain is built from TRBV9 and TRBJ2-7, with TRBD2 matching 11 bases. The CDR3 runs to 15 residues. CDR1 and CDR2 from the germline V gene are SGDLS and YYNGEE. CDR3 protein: CASSAGLAAPYEQYF. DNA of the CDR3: TGCGCCAGCAGCGCGGGACTAGCGGCACCCTACGAGCAGTACTTC.

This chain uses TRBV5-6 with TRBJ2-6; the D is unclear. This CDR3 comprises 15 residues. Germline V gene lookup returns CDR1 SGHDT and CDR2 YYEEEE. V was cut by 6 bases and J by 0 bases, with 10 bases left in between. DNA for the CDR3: TGTGCCAGCACAGCCCCGGACTCTGGGGCCAACGTCCTGACTTTC. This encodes CASTAPDSGANVLTF.

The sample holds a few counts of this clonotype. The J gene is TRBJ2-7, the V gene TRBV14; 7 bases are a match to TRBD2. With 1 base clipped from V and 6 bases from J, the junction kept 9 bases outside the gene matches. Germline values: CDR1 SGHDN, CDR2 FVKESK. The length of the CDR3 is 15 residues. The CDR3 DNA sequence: TGTGCCAGCAGCCAAGGCCCAGCGGGGAACTCCGAGCAGTACTTC. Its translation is CASSQGPAGNSEQYF.

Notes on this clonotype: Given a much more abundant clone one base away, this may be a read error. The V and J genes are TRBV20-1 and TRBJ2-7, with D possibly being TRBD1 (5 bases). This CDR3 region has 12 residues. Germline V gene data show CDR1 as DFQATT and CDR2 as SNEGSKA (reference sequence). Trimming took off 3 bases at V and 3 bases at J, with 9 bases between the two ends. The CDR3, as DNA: TGCAGTGCTAGTCAGGGCGTCTACGAGCAGTACTTC. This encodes CSASQGVYEQYF.

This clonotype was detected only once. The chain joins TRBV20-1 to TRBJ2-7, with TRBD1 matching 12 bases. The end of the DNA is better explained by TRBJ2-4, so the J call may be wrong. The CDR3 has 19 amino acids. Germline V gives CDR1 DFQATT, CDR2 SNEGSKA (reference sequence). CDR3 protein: CSASNRDRGLSRAKNIQYF. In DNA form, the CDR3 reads TGCAGTGCTAGCAACCGGGACAGGGGGCTTTCCCGAGCCAAAAACATTCAGTACTTC.

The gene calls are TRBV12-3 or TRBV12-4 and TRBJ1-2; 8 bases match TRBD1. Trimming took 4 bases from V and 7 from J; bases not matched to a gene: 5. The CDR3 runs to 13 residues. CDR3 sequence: CASSSFRGLGYTF. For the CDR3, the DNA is TGTGCCAGCAGTTCCTTCAGGGGGCTTGGCTACACCTTC.

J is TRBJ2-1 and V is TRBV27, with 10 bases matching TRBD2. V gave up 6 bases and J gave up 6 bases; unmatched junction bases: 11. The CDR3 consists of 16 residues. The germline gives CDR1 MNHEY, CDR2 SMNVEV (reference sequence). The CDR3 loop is CASSRGLAGVSNEQFF. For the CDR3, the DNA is TGTGCCAGCAGCCGTGGGCTAGCGGGAGTCAGCAATGAGCAGTTCTTC.

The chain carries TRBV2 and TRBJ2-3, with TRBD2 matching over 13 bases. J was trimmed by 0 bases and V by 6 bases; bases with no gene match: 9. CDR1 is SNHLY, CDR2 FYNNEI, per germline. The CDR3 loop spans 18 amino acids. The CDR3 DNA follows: TGTGCCAGCAGGAAGGGACTAGCGGGGTCGTCTAGCACAGATACGCAGTATTTT. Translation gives CASRKGLAGSSSTDTQYF.

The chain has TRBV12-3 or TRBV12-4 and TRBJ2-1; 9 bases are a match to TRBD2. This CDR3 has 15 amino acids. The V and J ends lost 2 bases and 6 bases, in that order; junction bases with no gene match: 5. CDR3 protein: CASSLSSGVFNEQFF. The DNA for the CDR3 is TGTGCCAGCAGTTTATCTAGCGGGGTTTTCAATGAGCAGTTCTTC.

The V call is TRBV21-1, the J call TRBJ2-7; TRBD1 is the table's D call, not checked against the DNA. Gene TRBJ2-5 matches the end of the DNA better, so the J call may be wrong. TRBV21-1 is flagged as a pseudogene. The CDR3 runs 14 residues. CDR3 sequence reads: CASFRDRGEKTQYF. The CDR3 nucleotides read TGTGCCAGCTTCCGGGACAGGGGGGAAAAGACCCAGTACTTC.

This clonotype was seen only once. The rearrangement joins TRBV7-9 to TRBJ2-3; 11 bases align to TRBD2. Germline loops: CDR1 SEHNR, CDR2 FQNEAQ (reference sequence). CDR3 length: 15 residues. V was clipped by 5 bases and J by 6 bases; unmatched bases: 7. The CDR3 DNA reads TGTGCCAGCAGCCTAACTAGCGGGAGTAAGGATACGCAGTATTTT. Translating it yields CASSLTSGSKDTQYF.

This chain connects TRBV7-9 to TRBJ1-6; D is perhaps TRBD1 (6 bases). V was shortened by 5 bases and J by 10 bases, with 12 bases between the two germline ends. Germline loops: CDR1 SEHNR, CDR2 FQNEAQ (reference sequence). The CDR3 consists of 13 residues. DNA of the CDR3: TGTGCCAGCAGCGTACAGGGAAGGTCACCCCTCCACTTT. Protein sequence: CASSVQGRSPLHF.

Here the CDR3 reads CSASGGSGSGETQYF. In DNA, the CDR3 is TGCAGTGCTTCCGGAGGTAGCGGGAGCGGGGAGACCCAGTACTTC. The chain has TRBV20-1 and TRBJ2-5, with TRBD2 matching over 9 bases. V was clipped by 5 bases and J by 5 bases; unmatched bases: 12. CDR1 and CDR2 from the germline V gene are DFQATT and SNEGSKA (reference sequence). The CDR3 spans 15 residues.

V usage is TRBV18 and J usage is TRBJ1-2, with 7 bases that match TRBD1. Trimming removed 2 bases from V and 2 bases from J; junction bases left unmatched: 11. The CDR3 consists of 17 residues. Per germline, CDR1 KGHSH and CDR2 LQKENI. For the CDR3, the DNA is TGTGCCAGCTCACCAACCTCTCGGCAGGGGGGGAACTATGGCTACACCTTC. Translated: CASSPTSRQGGNYGYTF. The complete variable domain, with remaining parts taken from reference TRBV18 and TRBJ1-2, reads NAGVMQNPRHLVRRRGQEARLRCSPMKGHSHVYWYRQLPEEGLKFMVYLQKENIIDESGMPKERFSAEFPKEGPSILRIQQVVRGDSAAYFCASSPTSRQGGNYGYTFGSGTRLTVV.

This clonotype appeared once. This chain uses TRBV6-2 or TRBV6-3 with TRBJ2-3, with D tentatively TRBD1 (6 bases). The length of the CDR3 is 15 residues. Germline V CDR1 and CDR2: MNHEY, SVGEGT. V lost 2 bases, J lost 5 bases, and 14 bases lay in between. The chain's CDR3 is CASSYVRGAGDTQYF. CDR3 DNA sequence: TGTGCCAGCAGTTACGTCAGGGGCGCGGGAGATACGCAGTATTTT.

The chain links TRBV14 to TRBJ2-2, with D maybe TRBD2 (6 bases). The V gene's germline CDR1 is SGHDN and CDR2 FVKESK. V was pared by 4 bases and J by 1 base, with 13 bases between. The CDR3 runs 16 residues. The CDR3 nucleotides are TGTGCCAGCAGCCTCCGGGGGTGGGTGAACACCGGGGAGCTGTTTTTT. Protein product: CASSLRGWVNTGELFF.

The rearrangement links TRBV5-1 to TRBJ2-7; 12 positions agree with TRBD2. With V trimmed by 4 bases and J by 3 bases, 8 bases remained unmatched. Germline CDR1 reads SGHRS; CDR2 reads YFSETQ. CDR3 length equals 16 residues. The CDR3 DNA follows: TGCGCCAGCAGCCCCGGACTAGCGGGGTTTAACTACGAGCAGTACTTC. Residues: CASSPGLAGFNYEQYF.

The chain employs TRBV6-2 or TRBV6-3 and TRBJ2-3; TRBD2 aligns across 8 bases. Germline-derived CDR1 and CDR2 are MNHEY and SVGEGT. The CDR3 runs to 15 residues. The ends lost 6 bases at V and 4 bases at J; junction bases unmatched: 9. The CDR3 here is CASRPSGSGPDTQYF. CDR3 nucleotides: TGTGCCAGCAGACCGAGCGGGAGCGGCCCAGATACGCAGTATTTT.